One and the same sample provided the 20 T cell receptor beta chains below, sequenced in a study of identical twins (dated by TCRdb to the mid-2010s). Library creation used 5' RACE. For sequencing, an Illumina HiSeq 2000 was employed. TCRdb ran its own pipeline on the public reads, namely fastp trimming at Q25 and MiXCR clone calling, and kept in-frame beta chains. Each CDR3 protein gets just one entry, which takes the most common genes and DNA from the rows behind it. The sample yields some 270,000 distinct CDR3 sequences; roughly 8.7% were counted once. The top ten clones comprise 3% of the sample. The same data also went into a second study, on yellow fever vaccine responses in identical twins.

The sample was CD8+ T cells sorted from blood. All receptors come from a woman aged 18-29 years in good health.

The chain has TRBV29-1 and TRBJ2-1; no clear D gene. Trimming cost V 6 bases and J 7 bases, with 16 bases left between them. Per germline, CDR1 SQVTM and CDR2 ANQGSEA. This CDR3 has 13 amino acids. The CDR3 sequence is CSVETQNYNEQFF. DNA of the CDR3: TGCAGCGTAGAGACCCAAAATTATAATGAGCAGTTCTTC.

This clonotype was counted only a few times. The chain is built from TRBV11-2 and TRBJ2-3; 9 bases are a match to TRBD2. This CDR3 has 23 amino acids. V lost 4 bases to trimming and J lost 0 bases; unmatched junction nucleotides: 26. Germline V gives CDR1 SGHAT, CDR2 FQNNGV. The CDR3 DNA is TGTGCCAGCAGCTACGGTCGGACAGCGCAGGGACTAGCTGGGCATACTAGCACAGATACGCAGTATTTT. It translates to CASSYGRTAQGLAGHTSTDTQYF.

This clonotype was found many times. This sequence joins TRBV29-1 and TRBJ2-3, with 9 positions matching TRBD2. Germline CDR1 SQVTM, CDR2 ANQGSEA. This CDR3 is built from 12 residues. Germline trimming cut 6 bases from V and 5 bases from J; bases unmatched to any gene: 3. The CDR3 DNA sequence: TGCAGCGTGGGACTAGCTGGAGATACGCAGTATTTT. Translation: CSVGLAGDTQYF.

This clonotype occurred a few times. The J gene is TRBJ1-2, the V gene TRBV7-2; D is uncertain. The CDR3 is 15 amino acids. Deletions cut 1 base from V and 2 bases from J, with 11 bases between. Germline V CDR1 and CDR2: SGHTA, FQGNSA. CDR3 loop: CASSLDFSANYGYTF. CDR3 nucleotides: TGTGCCAGCAGCTTAGACTTCAGTGCCAACTATGGCTACACCTTC.

This clonotype showed up many times. This chain links TRBV29-1 with TRBJ1-2, with D perhaps matching TRBD1 (5 bases). The CDR3 contains 13 residues. Germline CDR1 and CDR2: SQVTM and ANQGSEA. Between the trimmed V and J ends, which lost 7 bases and 5 bases, there was a span of 17 bases. This chain's CDR3 is CSDLTAPFYGYTF. CDR3 nucleotide sequence: TGCAGCGATCTGACAGCCCCCTTTTATGGCTACACCTTC.

The V call is TRBV27, the J call TRBJ1-5; D might be TRBD1 (5 bases). V lost 0 bases to trimming and J lost 6 bases, with 21 bases between them. Looked up from germline, CDR1 is MNHEY and CDR2 is SMNVEV (reference sequence). The CDR3 is 18 residues long. The CDR3 DNA follows: TGTGCCAGCAGTTTATCGTCGGAGGGGAGGCGGGGTGGTCAGCCCCAGCATTTT. This translates into CASSLSSEGRRGGQPQHF.

This clonotype was recorded a few times. The chain carries TRBV15 and TRBJ2-5; D gene ambiguous. The germline V gene has CDR1 LNHNV and CDR2 YYDKDF (reference sequence). V was cut by 0 bases and J by 5 bases, with 19 bases left in between. This CDR3 has 17 amino acids. For the CDR3, the DNA is TGTGCCACCAGCAGAGATCCCCACCAGGAGAGTCTGGAGACCCAGTACTTC. Amino acid sequence: CATSRDPHQESLETQYF.

This clonotype has ten or more counts. This chain connects TRBV6-5 to TRBJ2-5, with D hard to call. CDR1 and CDR2 from the germline V gene are MNHEY and SVGAGI. Deletions cut 0 bases from V and 2 bases from J, with 7 bases between. This CDR3 comprises 14 residues. The CDR3 DNA follows: TGTGCCAGCAGTTACTCTCCCAGTCAAGAGACCCAGTACTTC. Translated: CASSYSPSQETQYF.

This clonotype occurred many times. The rearrangement links TRBV4-3 to TRBJ2-1; the match to TRBD1 covers 10 bases. Germline values: CDR1 LGHNA, CDR2 YSLEER. Germline trimming cut 0 bases from V and 2 bases from J; bases unmatched to any gene: 1. CDR3 length: 16 residues. The CDR3 DNA reads as TGCGCCAGCAGCCAAGATGGACAGGGGGCCTACAATGAGCAGTTCTTC. Amino acid sequence: CASSQDGQGAYNEQFF.

This clonotype was found a few times. V usage is TRBV27 and J usage is TRBJ2-5; TRBD1 is a possible D gene (5 bases). In germline, CDR1 is MNHEY, CDR2 SMNVEV (reference sequence). The CDR3 is made up of 15 amino acids. The V end lost 0 bases, the J end lost 0 bases, and 8 bases lay between the germline ends. CDR3 coding DNA: TGTGCCAGCAGTTTATCGACAGCCAACCAAGAGACCCAGTACTTC. This codes for CASSLSTANQETQYF.

The gene calls are TRBV29-1 and TRBJ2-7, with a weak D call TRBD2 (7 bases). CDR3 length: 13 residues. CDR1 SQVTM and CDR2 ANQGSEA come from the germline V gene. V shed 6 bases and J shed 0 bases, with 12 bases lying between them. The CDR3 reads CSVGGGHSYEQYF. The CDR3 DNA reads TGCAGCGTGGGAGGGGGGCACTCCTACGAGCAGTACTTC.

J is TRBJ2-3 and V is TRBV4-3, with unresolved D. The CDR3 consists of 19 residues. CDR1 and CDR2 (germline): LGHNA, YSLEER. Trimming cost V 0 bases and J 5 bases, with 24 bases left between them. For the CDR3, the DNA is TGCGCCAGCAGCCAAGAATCCAAGGCCGGGCGGATGGTGGGAGATACGCAGTATTTT. Protein sequence: CASSQESKAGRMVGDTQYF.

This clonotype was observed many times. J is TRBJ2-2 and V is TRBV15; weak D call: TRBD2 (5 bases). Germline CDR1 and CDR2: LNHNV and YYDKDF (reference sequence). V shed 9 bases and J shed 5 bases, with 16 bases lying between them. CDR3 length equals 14 residues. CDR3 loop: CATYEGFGTGELFF. The CDR3 region has the DNA TGTGCCACTTACGAGGGTTTTGGGACCGGGGAGCTGTTTTTT. Variable domain in full (rest from reference TRBV15 and TRBJ2-2): DAMVIQNPRYQVTQFGKPVTLSCSQTLNHNVMYWYQQKSSQAPKLLFHYYDKDFNNEADTPDNFQSRRPNTSFCFLDIRSPGLGDTAMYLCATYEGFGTGELFFGEGSRLTVL.

This clonotype was found many times. The chain combines TRBV5-6 with TRBJ2-7, with D possibly being TRBD1 or TRBD2 (5 bases each). The CDR3 runs 16 residues. The germline V gene has CDR1 SGHDT and CDR2 YYEEEE. V shed 0 bases and J shed 3 bases, with 16 bases lying between them. CDR3 in amino acids: CASSLGGDGIDYEQYF. CDR3 DNA: TGTGCCAGCAGCTTGGGAGGGGACGGCATTGACTACGAGCAGTACTTC.

This clonotype has a handful of counts. The genes are TRBV5-4 and TRBJ2-3, with TRBD2 matching over 11 bases. Germline CDR1 and CDR2: SGHNT and YYREEE (reference sequence). The CDR3 is made up of 16 amino acids. After removal of 4 bases from V and 3 bases from J, the junction contained 7 bases not matched to a gene. CDR3 protein: CASSLVAGGLTDTQYF. In DNA form, the CDR3 reads TGTGCCAGCAGCCTTGTAGCGGGGGGGTTAACAGATACGCAGTATTTT.

The sample holds a few counts of this clonotype. The chain employs TRBV20-1 and TRBJ2-7; D possibly uses TRBD1 or TRBD2 (5 bases each). The ends were cut back, 0 bases at V and 2 bases at J, with 17 bases in the middle. CDR1 DFQATT and CDR2 SNEGSKA come from the germline V gene (reference sequence). The CDR3 totals 16 residues. This CDR3 is CSARDPGTEIPYEQYF. DNA for the CDR3: TGCAGTGCTAGAGATCCCGGGACCGAGATCCCCTACGAGCAGTACTTC.

This clonotype was counted at least ten times. The rearrangement links TRBV5-6 to TRBJ2-7; TRBD2 agrees at 7 bases. Trimming took 2 bases from V and 3 from J; bases not matched to a gene: 8. The V gene's germline CDR1 is SGHDT and CDR2 YYEEEE. This CDR3 is 15 amino acids long. For the CDR3, the DNA is TGTGCCAGCAGCTTTAAACGAGCGGGGATCTACGAGCAGTACTTC. Translating gives CASSFKRAGIYEQYF. The entire variable domain, with the rest obtained from reference TRBV5-6 and TRBJ2-7, is as follows: DAGVTQSPTHLIKTRGQQVTLRCSPKSGHDTVSWYQQALGQGPQFIFQYYEEEERQRGNFPDRFSGHQFPNYSSELNVNALLLGDSALYLCASSFKRAGIYEQYFGPGTRLTVT.

V and J are TRBV29-1 and TRBJ1-2, with 10 nucleotides matching TRBD1. V lost 7 bases and J lost 4; bases outside the gene matches: 12. This CDR3 spans 15 amino acids. CDR1 SQVTM and CDR2 ANQGSEA come from the germline V gene. DNA for the CDR3: TGCAGCGCACCCTCTAACCGGGACAGGGGCTATGGCTACACCTTC. This codes for CSAPSNRDRGYGYTF. Together with reference TRBV29-1 and TRBJ1-2, the CDR3 gives the full variable domain: SAVISQKPSRDICQRGTSLTIQCQVDSQVTMMFWYRQQPGQSLTLIATANQGSEATYESGFVIDKFPISRPNLTFSTLTVSNMSPEDSSIYLCSAPSNRDRGYGYTFGSGTRLTVV.

This clonotype was counted at least ten times. The chain couples TRBV5-6 to TRBJ2-2, with D tentatively TRBD1 (6 bases). The germline V gene encodes CDR1 SGHDT and CDR2 YYEEEE. The CDR3 length is 13 residues. Trimming pared 4 bases from V and 12 bases from J, leaving 16 bases between. CDR3 amino acids: CASSGNDRTKLFF. The CDR3, as DNA: TGTGCCAGCAGCGGAAATGACAGGACCAAGCTGTTTTTT.

The sample holds many counts of this clonotype. The rearrangement joins TRBV29-1 to TRBJ2-7; 8 bases map to TRBD2. This CDR3 contains 13 residues. V was clipped by 3 bases and J by 2 bases; unmatched bases: 3. The germline gives CDR1 SQVTM, CDR2 ANQGSEA. CDR3 sequence reads: CSVDGGGTYEQYF. CDR3 in DNA: TGCAGCGTTGACGGGGGGGGAACCTACGAGCAGTACTTC.